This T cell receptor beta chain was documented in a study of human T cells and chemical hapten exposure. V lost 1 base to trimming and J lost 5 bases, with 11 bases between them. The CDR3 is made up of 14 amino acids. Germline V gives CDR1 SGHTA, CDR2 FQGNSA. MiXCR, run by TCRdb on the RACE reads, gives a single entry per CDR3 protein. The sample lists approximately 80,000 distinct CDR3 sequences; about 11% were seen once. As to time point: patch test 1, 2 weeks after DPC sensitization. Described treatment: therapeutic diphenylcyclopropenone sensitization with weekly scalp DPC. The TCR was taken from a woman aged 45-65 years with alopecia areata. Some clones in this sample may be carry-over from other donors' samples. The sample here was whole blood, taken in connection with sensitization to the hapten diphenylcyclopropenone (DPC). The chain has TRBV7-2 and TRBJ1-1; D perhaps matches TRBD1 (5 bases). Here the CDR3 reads CASSLGGGDTEAFF. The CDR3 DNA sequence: TGTGCCAGCAGCTTAGGCGGGGGGGATACTGAAGCTTTCTTT.